The TCR beta chain described here comes from a study of blood T cell repertoires in COVID-19. Overall study: The origin of the acute and convalescent COVID-19 samples was the United States, Italy and Spain. PBMCs, B-cell-depleted T cells, or T cells were the source of the cDNA or gDNA that made up the material.

Original data processing: Estimation of nucleated cell counts relied on the amplification of reference gene primers. The repertoire was sequenced with immunoSEQ multiplex PCR; TCRdb's copy has only in-frame clones and lacks some. The DNA was the basis for D and trimming; V, J and clone size are from that table. The sample lists hundreds of thousands of clones, 80% to 90% seen once, with about 1.4% in the top ten. Germline CDR1 LGHDT, CDR2 YNNKEL (reference sequence). The CDR3 is 14 residues long. Trimming removed 5 bases from V and 0 bases from J, with 8 bases in between. The receptor was derived from a woman aged 40 to 50 who had recovered from COVID-19. V usage is TRBV3-1 (or the pseudogene TRBV3-2) and J usage is TRBJ1-3; D ambiguous. The sample consisted of peripheral blood. The DNA for the CDR3 is TGTGCCAGCAGCGCGCGGGACTCTGGAAACACCATATATTTT. This encodes CASSARDSGNTIYF.